The clone carrying this T cell receptor beta chain was observed a single time. Its antigen remains unknown. This clone may be a read error of a much larger clone one base away. Every TCR cDNA molecule bore its own unique molecular identifier. TCRdb recomputed calls from the 5' RACE reads with MiXCR, one row per CDR3 protein. The data show some 120,000 distinct CDR3 sequences, 12% seen once. This sample was taken from a study of spatial heterogeneity in lung cancer. Whole-study findings and limits: Among blood samples, ubiquitous expanded tumor TCRs appeared more at resection than at follow-up.

Specified time point: blood at routine non-recurrence follow-up after resection. In each case, whole RNA from tumor, nontumor lung or frozen PBMC was sequenced unsorted. This receptor was identified in a male donor with early-stage non-small cell lung cancer. Here the sequenced sample was PBMCs, taken at follow-up.

CDR3: CSATRDSIQPQHF. The DNA of the CDR3 is TGCAGTGCTACAAGGGACAGCATTCAGCCCCAGCATTTT. V is TRBV20-1 and J is TRBJ1-5, with 7 bases that match TRBD1. Germline CDR1 is DFQATT and CDR2 is SNEGSKA (reference sequence). The CDR3 sequence is 13 residues long.